The 2 T cell receptor beta chains below all came from one sample that was sequenced in a study of CXCR3-negative and CXCR3-positive naive CD8 T cells. In preparing the TRB cDNA libraries, 5' RACE with UMI labels was used. TCRdb reworked the 5' RACE reads into one entry per CDR3 protein, no DNA. Seen in this sample are about 62,000 distinct CDR3 sequences; the ten most common clones hold about 4.5%. The source material was naive CXCR3- CD8+ T cells from blood. Subset given: CD45RO-CCR7+CD27+CD95- naive CD8+ T cells lacking CXCR3 (TNR3-). These receptors were obtained from a human donor in good health. Some clones in this sample may be carry-over from other donors' samples.

The chain couples TRBV20-1 to TRBJ2-1; checking the TCRdb D call of TRBD2 is not possible without DNA. Germline CDR1 reads DFQATT; CDR2 reads SNEGSKA (reference sequence). This CDR3 has 19 residues. The CDR3 here is CSARAAAGGPVSPYNEQFF.

This chain joins TRBV7-2 and TRBJ1-2. Germline-derived CDR1 and CDR2 are SGHTA and FQGNSA. The CDR3 totals 13 residues. The chain's CDR3 is CASSSGQFYGYTF.